This entry is about one T cell receptor beta chain. The entry originates in a study of CDR3 diversity in severe acne. This CDR3 has 12 amino acids. With 6 bases removed from V and 0 bases from J, the gap between germline ends came to 6 bases. The germline V gene has CDR1 SGHDT and CDR2 YYEEEE. Via MiXCR, TCRdb re-called the PCR reads, giving one row per CDR3 protein. The table shows 89,000 or so distinct CDR3 sequences, with approximately 52% occurring only once. The sequenced material came from blood. The chain carries TRBV5-6 and TRBJ1-2; D uncertain. The origin of this receptor is a male donor in good health, serving as a control. CDR3 loop: CASTSTNYGYTF. In nucleotides, the CDR3 is TGTGCCAGCACAAGCACTAACTATGGCTACACCTTC.